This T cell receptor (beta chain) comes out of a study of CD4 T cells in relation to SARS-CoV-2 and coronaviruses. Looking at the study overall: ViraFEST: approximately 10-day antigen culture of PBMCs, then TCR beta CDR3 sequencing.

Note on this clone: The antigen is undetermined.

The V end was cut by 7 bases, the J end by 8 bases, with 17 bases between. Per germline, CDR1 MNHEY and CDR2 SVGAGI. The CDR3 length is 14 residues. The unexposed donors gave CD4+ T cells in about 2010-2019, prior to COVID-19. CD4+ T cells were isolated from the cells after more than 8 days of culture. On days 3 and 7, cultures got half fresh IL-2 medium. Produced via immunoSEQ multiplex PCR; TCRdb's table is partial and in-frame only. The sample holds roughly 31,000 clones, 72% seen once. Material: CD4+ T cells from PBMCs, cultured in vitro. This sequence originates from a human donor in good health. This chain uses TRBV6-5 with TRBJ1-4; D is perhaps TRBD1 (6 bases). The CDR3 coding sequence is TGTGCCAGCATTATGGGGGGGGCGTGGGAAAAACTGTTTTTT. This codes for CASIMGGAWEKLFF.